This TCR beta chain was sequenced in a study of CD8+ T cells in alopecia areata (dated by TCRdb to the late 2010s). In the study overall: The treated patients, all with moderate-to-severe alopecia areata, were enrolled in an open-label pilot trial of oral tofacitinib given at 5 to 10 mg twice daily. Tofacitinib was administered for 6 to 18 months, and 6 months of follow-up off drug were then conducted to assess delayed response and recurrence. In treated patients, disease severity was measured using the SALT score, which gives the percentage of scalp surface area affected. The study used high-throughput TCRbeta sequencing to examine T cell clonal expansion in alopecia areata, in both the C3H/HeJ mouse model and human patients. Human TCRbeta sequencing covered scalp tissue and sorted CD4+ and CD8+ peripheral blood T cells from patchy and totalis/universalis alopecia areata patients and healthy controls. Tofacitinib-treated patients had biopsies at baseline and at 4 and 24 weeks of treatment, with a later scalp biopsy in several patients. Scalp clonality was compared among normal scalp (n=4), patchy alopecia areata scalp (n=8), and alopecia totalis/universalis scalp (n=8). RNA came from the PAXgene miRNA kit for fixed scalp, the miRNeasy kit for PBMCs, and the RNeasy kit for mouse skin. immunoSEQ multiplex PCR using 35 Vbeta forward primers and 13 Jbeta reverse primers was used to amplify TCRbeta CDR3 regions. The paper's findings and limits, for the study overall: Shared TCR sequences between patients were less evident than in mice, which may be partly attributable to HLA diversity in the patient population. Compared with normal scalp, lesional scalp, particularly in alopecia totalis/universalis, had higher clonality and more expanded CD8+ clones, which suggests antigenic drive. During tofacitinib treatment, many expanded lesional clones remained in scalp and blood, and this persistence may partly explain relapse after treatment is stopped. Scalp clonality and the number of expanded CD8+ clones among the top 100 scalp clones were significantly decreased by tofacitinib. Because the treated cohort was small and had just a single nonresponder, larger studies are needed to establish links between baseline CD8+ expansion and response. Resident alphabeta T cells in normal human skin are also sequenced, complicating scalp TCR repertoire analysis, unlike mouse skin dominated by gammadelta T cells.

Read against the paper, the sample's time point label means: less than five weeks on oral tofacitinib. The treatment or condition tag for this specimen amounts to: oral pan-JAK inhibitor, 5-10 mg twice daily. Peripheral blood and lesional scalp punch biopsies were obtained from patients with alopecia areata. After PBMCs were isolated by density centrifugation and stained for CD3, CD4 and CD8, a FACSAria was used to sort CD4+ and CD8+ T cells. Libraries were built with the immunoSEQ multiplex PCR assay. RNA was extracted from all samples and reverse transcribed into cDNA as template for TCR sequencing. SuperScript III was used for first-strand cDNA synthesis, primed with a 2:1 mix of oligo-dT and random hexamers. A synthetic immune receptor repertoire was used to gauge amplification bias, and whatever bias remained was removed computationally. In the authors' own workflow: Raw reads were preprocessed to remove errors, and CDR3 was defined according to IMGT conventions as the region from the conserved cysteine to phenylalanine. Clonality was computed as 1 minus the Shannon entropy, with the entropy normalized by log2 of the number of productive unique TCRs. Whether each scalp clone was CD4 or CD8 was inferred by checking scalp TCRbeta sequences against the CD4 and CD8 repertoires from sorted blood. TCRdb limited this immuneACCESS table to in-frame rearrangements with V and J called. A share of clones is missing; checked studies link under half to unresolved V genes, and the rest is unexplained. The V and J calls and clone size come from that table; D and trimming were worked out from the DNA. This sample holds around 190,000 clones; about 64% were observed only once. More than 3.5% of the sample comes from the top ten.

Regarding this clone: Its antigen target is currently unknown. Nothing much larger sits one base from this clone, and base qualities are not available.

The sequencing used CD4+ T cells sorted from blood, collected at week 4, from a patient treated with tofacitinib. This sequence originates from a human donor with alopecia areata.

CDR3 protein: CASSLARGLYNEQFF. The sequence in DNA is TGTGCCAGCAGCTTAGCCAGGGGTCTCTACAATGAGCAGTTCTTC. Here the chain combines TRBV7-2 and TRBJ2-1; a tentative D match to TRBD1 spans 6 bases. The junction carries 9 bases between V and J, which are trimmed by 0 bases and 3 bases respectively. There are 15 amino acids in the CDR3, from cysteine to phenylalanine inclusive. Kept here is only the CDR3 DNA, which spans 45 bases and is read in frame from base 1. CDR1 SGHTA and CDR2 FQGNSA are derived from the germline V gene. Beyond the CDR3, the reference TRBV7-2 and TRBJ2-1 genes provide the residues; the full variable domain reads: GAGVSQSPSNKVTEKGKDVELRCDPISGHTALYWYRQSLGQGLEFLIYFQGNSAPDKSGLPSDRFSAERTGGSVSTLTIQRTQQEDSAVYLCASSLARGLYNEQFFGPGTRLTVL.